Listed below are T cell receptor beta chains from one sample, sequenced in a study of T cell responses to AZD1222 COVID-19 vaccine. This table comes from immunoSEQ multiplex PCR, and its TCRdb copy is limited to in-frame clones, with some not included. The sample yields some 140,000 clones, about 92% seen once. The sample was peripheral blood, taken on day 0 of AZD1222 vaccination. The receptors shown here come from an adult in good health. Each CDR3 is given with its conserved first and last residue. A D gene is named only where the DNA matches it firmly. A clone size is listed for some rows: how often the clone was seen (once, few, many), or a class if it is expanded.

j_call d_call cdr3_length v_call clone_size cdr3_aa cdr3_nt
TRBJ1-5 . 13 TRBV11-2 . CASSWNSNQPQHF TGTGCCAGCAGCTGGAATAGCAATCAGCCCCAGCATTTT
TRBJ1-6 TRBD1 14 TRBV18 . CASSPGQGNSPLHF TGTGCCAGCTCACCGGGACAGGGCAATTCACCCCTCCACTTT
TRBJ2-3 . 13 TRBV14 once CASSQERLDTQYF TGTGCCAGCAGCCAAGAAAGGCTAGATACGCAGTATTTT
TRBJ1-5 TRBD1 15 TRBV19 . CASSPLGQGNQPQHF TGTGCCAGTAGTCCTTTGGGACAGGGAAATCAGCCCCAGCATTTT
TRBJ2-1 . 11 TRBV10-3 once CAISDLDEQFF TGTGCCATCAGTGACCTGGATGAGCAGTTCTTC
TRBJ1-2 . 12 TRBV21-1 . CASSKVGGGYTF TGTGCCAGCAGCAAAGTCGGGGGTGGCTACACCTTC
TRBJ1-1 . 15 TRBV5-4 . CASSLGGRGNTEAFF TGTGCCAGCAGCTTGGGAGGGCGGGGGAACACTGAAGCTTTCTTT
TRBJ1-5 . 16 TRBV28 . CATSDRGGTGNQPQHF TGTGCCACCTCAGACCGCGGGGGCACGGGCAATCAGCCCCAGCATTTT
TRBJ1-4 . 15 TRBV7-2 once CASSLDPRGNEKLFF TGTGCCAGCAGCTTAGACCCCCGGGGGAATGAAAAACTGTTTTTT
TRBJ2-7 . 15 TRBV7-6 few CASSFAASETYEQYF TGTGCCAGCAGCTTCGCTGCCAGCGAAACCTACGAGCAGTACTTC
TRBJ2-5 TRBD2 14 TRBV6-1 . CASSDAIAGETQYF TGTGCCAGCAGTGACGCCATAGCGGGAGAGACCCAGTACTTC
TRBJ1-1 . 13 TRBV5-1 . CASQTEPNTEAFF TGCGCCAGCCAGACAGAGCCGAACACTGAAGCTTTCTTT
TRBJ2-3 . 14 TRBV6-4 . CASSDQGFTDTQYF TGTGCCAGCAGTGACCAGGGGTTCACAGATACGCAGTATTTT
TRBJ2-7 . 18 TRBV4-1 . CASSQERPREFYSYEQYF TGCGCCAGCAGCCAAGAGAGGCCAAGAGAATTCTACAGTTACGAGCAGTACTTC
TRBJ2-7 TRBD2 17 TRBV4-2 once CASSLFSSGTISYEQYF TGTGCCAGCAGCCTCTTTAGTTCCGGGACTATTTCCTACGAGCAGTACTTC
TRBJ2-5 . 14 TRBV3-1/TRBV3-2 . CASSPGLYQETQYF TGTGCCAGCAGCCCCGGACTGTATCAAGAGACCCAGTACTTC
TRBJ2-3 TRBD2 15 TRBV19 . CASSIVAGSTDTQYF TGTGCCAGTAGTATTGTAGCGGGAAGCACAGATACGCAGTATTTT
TRBJ1-6 . 16 TRBV9 . CASSGPGGERGSPLHF TGTGCCAGCAGCGGGCCGGGGGGGGAGAGAGGTTCACCCCTCCACTTT
TRBJ2-7 . 11 TRBV11-3 . CASSPGDEQYF TGTGCCAGCAGTCCAGGGGACGAGCAGTACTTC
TRBJ2-3 . 14 TRBV14 . CASREAGAPDTQYF TGTGCCAGCCGGGAGGCAGGGGCCCCAGATACGCAGTATTTT
TRBJ2-7 TRBD1 13 TRBV4-2 . CASRPRDRGEQYF TGTGCCAGCAGGCCCCGGGACAGGGGCGAGCAGTACTTC
TRBJ1-5 . 11 TRBV27 once CASSGGRSQHF TGTGCCAGCAGTGGGGGACGGAGCCAGCATTTT
TRBJ2-5 . 15 TRBV24-1 . CATIDLGRPQETQYF TGTGCCACCATTGATCTGGGTCGACCGCAAGAGACCCAGTACTTC
TRBJ2-7 TRBD2 17 TRBV7-4 few CASSQGVGTSGRHEQYF TGTGCCAGCAGCCAAGGGGTGGGTACTAGCGGGAGGCATGAGCAGTACTTC
TRBJ2-7 . 14 TRBV18 . CASSPPFGTYEQYF TGTGCCAGCTCACCACCGTTCGGGACCTACGAGCAGTACTTC
TRBJ1-2 . 11 TRBV27 . CASWDSYGYTF TGTGCCAGCTGGGATAGCTATGGCTACACCTTC
TRBJ1-2 . 16 TRBV27 . CASSPLAGEVLYGYTF TGTGCCAGCAGTCCCCTGGCGGGGGAGGTTCTCTATGGCTACACCTTC
TRBJ1-2 . 13 TRBV10-2 once CASSEWANYGYTF TGCGCCAGCAGTGAGTGGGCAAACTATGGCTACACCTTC
TRBJ1-1 . 15 TRBV5-1 few CASSLHGAGNTEAFF TGCGCCAGCAGCTTGCACGGGGCTGGAAACACTGAAGCTTTCTTT
TRBJ1-4 . 14 TRBV19 . CATGSGTFNEKLFF TGTGCCACCGGATCCGGGACCTTTAATGAAAAACTGTTTTTT
TRBJ2-5 TRBD1 20 TRBV2 once CASCRDRGVVGLLLQETQYF TGTGCCAGCTGCCGGGACAGGGGGGTTGTGGGTCTCCTCTTACAAGAGACCCAGTACTTC
TRBJ1-4 . 15 TRBV9 . CASSVADSYNEKLFF TGTGCCAGCAGCGTGGCCGACAGCTACAATGAAAAACTGTTTTTT
TRBJ2-7 TRBD1 11 TRBV20-1 . CSAVVGQRTYF TGCAGTGCCGTGGTGGGACAGCGAACCTACTTC
TRBJ2-5 . 15 TRBV10-3 . CAISESTVLGETQYF TGTGCCATCAGTGAGTCGACGGTCCTTGGGGAGACCCAGTACTTC
TRBJ1-2 TRBD1 12 TRBV6-5 . CASRIRQGPYTF TGTGCCAGCAGAATCAGACAGGGTCCCTACACCTTC
TRBJ1-1 . 11 TRBV10-3 . CAIRGQIEAFF TGTGCCATCAGGGGGCAGATTGAAGCTTTCTTT